These 32 T cell receptor beta chains came from one sample sequenced in a study of shared clonotypes between healthy human individuals. The repertoire was sequenced with immunoSEQ multiplex PCR; TCRdb's copy has only in-frame clones and lacks some. The table includes about 1.1 million clones, about 80% detected once. Sequencing input: memory CD4+ T cells from PBMCs. Subset specified: CD45RA-negative fraction. The receptors derive from a man between 18 and 35 years old in good health. Some clones in this sample may be carry-over from other donors' samples.

This clone has only a few counts. The V and J genes are TRBV4-2 and TRBJ2-1; 10 nucleotides align to TRBD2. The CDR3 consists of 17 residues. Looked up from germline, CDR1 is LGHNA and CDR2 is YNFKEQ. Trimming took 1 base from V and 2 from J; bases not matched to a gene: 5. The CDR3 reads CASSQAVAGGPYNEQFF. The CDR3 coding sequence is TGTGCCAGCAGCCAAGCCGTAGCGGGGGGCCCCTACAATGAGCAGTTCTTC.

The gene calls are TRBV6-5 and TRBJ1-2, with a tentative D call TRBD1 (5 bases). The V end was cut by 8 bases, the J end by 8 bases, with 18 bases between. Germline assignment: CDR1 MNHEY and CDR2 SVGAGI. The CDR3 has 13 amino acids. The CDR3 DNA is TGTGCCAGCGCGTTGGTATCCAGGGACGGCTACACCTTC. Its protein is CASALVSRDGYTF.

V and J are TRBV28 and TRBJ2-2; no definite D call. This CDR3 contains 13 residues. V gave up 2 bases and J gave up 5 bases, with 6 bases separating them. Germline CDR1 MDHEN, CDR2 SYDVKM. The CDR3 here is CASSLIGTGELFF. The CDR3 DNA follows: TGTGCCAGCAGTTTAATAGGGACCGGGGAGCTGTTTTTT.

CDR3 bases: TGTGCCAGCAGCGTTCGGGACAGGGGTGTCACAGATACGCAGTATTTT. This sequence encodes CASSVRDRGVTDTQYF. V and J are TRBV7-9 and TRBJ2-3; 10 bases fit TRBD1. The CDR3 is 16 amino acids. Germline CDR1 and CDR2: SEHNR and FQNEAQ (reference sequence). After removal of 5 bases from V and 2 bases from J, the junction contained 7 bases not matched to a gene.

The V call is TRBV5-4, the J call TRBJ2-7; D is perhaps TRBD1 or TRBD2 (7 bases each). The germline V gene has CDR1 SGHNT and CDR2 YYREEE (reference sequence). Trimming took off 2 bases at V and 6 bases at J, with 15 bases between the two ends. This CDR3 has 14 amino acids. The CDR3 loop reads CASSFRGGESEQYF. The CDR3 DNA reads TGTGCCAGCAGCTTCAGGGGGGGCGAGTCCGAGCAGTACTTC.

The chain combines TRBV6-5 with TRBJ1-3; D is uncertain. V dropped 2 bases and J dropped 4 bases, with 15 bases sitting between them. The CDR3 extends over 16 amino acids. Germline V gives CDR1 MNHEY, CDR2 SVGAGI. The CDR3 sequence: CASSYLRPRAGNTIYF. The CDR3 bases are TGTGCCAGCAGTTACCTTCGTCCGAGGGCCGGAAACACCATATATTTT.

The chain links TRBV28 to TRBJ1-5, with TRBD1 as a possible D gene (6 bases). The CDR3 has 14 residues. V lost 5 bases and J lost 4, with 12 bases in between. Germline-derived CDR1 and CDR2 are MDHEN and SYDVKM. The CDR3 DNA sequence: TGTGCCAGCAGTCATAACGACAGGAATCAGCCCCAGCATTTT. It encodes CASSHNDRNQPQHF.

The chain couples TRBV28 to TRBJ2-5; D is perhaps TRBD1 (5 bases). Per germline, CDR1 MDHEN and CDR2 SYDVKM. Trimming took 5 bases from V and 3 from J, leaving 16 bases between them. This CDR3 is built from 15 residues. The CDR3: CASSDRGESEETQYF. For the CDR3, the DNA is TGTGCCAGCAGTGATAGGGGCGAGAGCGAAGAGACCCAGTACTTC.

The V and J genes are TRBV28 and TRBJ2-7; D might be TRBD1 (5 bases). Between the trimmed V and J ends, which lost 6 bases and 6 bases, there was a span of 18 bases. Germline CDR1 MDHEN, CDR2 SYDVKM. CDR3 length: 14 residues. The DNA for the CDR3 is TGTGCCAGCAGCTCTCCTGCAGGGCACCGCGAGCAGTACTTC. Translated: CASSSPAGHREQYF. The variable domain in full, with the rest retrieved from reference TRBV28 and TRBJ2-7, is DVKVTQSSRYLVKRTGEKVFLECVQDMDHENMFWYRQDPGLGLRLIYFSYDVKMKEKGDIPEGYSVSREKKERFSLILESASTNQTSMYLCASSSPAGHREQYFGPGTRLTVT.

The rearrangement uses TRBV6-5 and TRBJ2-2; D remains ambiguous. The CDR3 is 15 residues long. The V and J ends lost 6 bases and 5 bases respectively, with 16 bases between them. Germline CDR1 is MNHEY and CDR2 is SVGAGI. The CDR3 region has the DNA TGTGCCAGCAGAAACGGACGAGTCTTAACCGGGGAGCTGTTTTTT. It codes for CASRNGRVLTGELFF.

This CDR3 is CASSRGDRSAEAFF. The CDR3 nucleotides read TGCGCCAGCAGCCGGGGGGACAGATCAGCTGAAGCTTTCTTT. The chain couples TRBV5-1 to TRBJ1-1; TRBD1 matches at 7 bases. Germline V CDR1 and CDR2: SGHRS, YFSETQ. This CDR3 is built from 14 residues. J gave up 6 bases and V 4 bases, and 9 bases lay outside the gene matches.

This chain connects TRBV5-1 to TRBJ2-3; D perhaps matches TRBD2 (6 bases). The CDR3 covers 15 residues. Germline CDR1 SGHRS, CDR2 YFSETQ. V lost 10 bases to trimming and J lost 6 bases, with 24 bases between them. CDR3 amino acids: CAGNPLARSADTQYF. In DNA, the CDR3 is TGCGCCGGCAACCCCCTAGCGCGATCGGCGGATACGCAGTATTTT. Using reference TRBV5-1 and TRBJ2-3 for the parts outside the CDR3, the full variable domain is KAGVTQTPRYLIKTRGQQVTLSCSPISGHRSVSWYQQTPGQGLQFLFEYFSETQRNKGNFPGRFSGRQFSNSRSEMNVSTLELGDSALYLCAGNPLARSADTQYFGPGTRLTVL.

This chain uses TRBV7-3 with TRBJ2-7; D gene ambiguous. Trimming stripped 0 bases from V and 5 bases from J, with 14 bases between. In germline, CDR1 is SGHTA, CDR2 FQGTGA. This CDR3 spans 15 amino acids. CDR3 sequence: CASSLTPGKGDEQYF. For the CDR3, the DNA is TGTGCCAGCAGCTTAACACCTGGGAAGGGTGACGAGCAGTACTTC.

Of note for this clone: A far larger clone is only one base removed, so a read error is likely. Other DNA sequences within the sample encode an identical CDR3. V usage is TRBV9 and J usage is TRBJ1-4; no definite D call. The CDR3 totals 14 residues. Germline lookup yields CDR1 SGDLS and CDR2 YYNGEE. CDR3 sequence: CASSVGYVNEKLFF. The CDR3 region has the DNA TGTGCCAGCAGCGTCGGATACGTTAATGAAAAGCTGTTTTTT.

The chain uses TRBV20-1 and TRBJ1-1; perhaps TRBD1 as D (5 bases). Germline V gives CDR1 DFQATT, CDR2 SNEGSKA (reference sequence). V shed 2 bases and J shed 11 bases, with 12 bases lying between them. The CDR3 sequence is 11 residues long. This CDR3 is CSARFQRGAFF. The CDR3 nucleotides are TGCAGTGCTAGATTTCAGCGGGGGGCTTTCTTT.

The chain employs TRBV5-1 and TRBJ1-4; TRBD1 is a possible D gene (6 bases). Germline lookup yields CDR1 SGHRS and CDR2 YFSETQ. Trimming took 4 bases from V and 3 from J, leaving 10 bases between them. The CDR3 is 14 amino acids. This CDR3 reads CASSVGHSNEKLFF. The CDR3 DNA is TGCGCCAGCAGCGTGGGACACTCTAATGAAAAACTGTTTTTT.

This clone is a singleton in its sample. The rearrangement uses TRBV6-1 and TRBJ2-4; 7 bases fit TRBD2. The CDR3 is 14 amino acids. Germline loops: CDR1 MNHNS, CDR2 SASEGT. With V trimmed by 5 bases and J by 3 bases, 4 bases remained unmatched. In nucleotides, the CDR3 is TGTGCCAGCAGTAACCCGGGAGGCAAAAACATTCAGTACTTC. Translation: CASSNPGGKNIQYF.

This clone turned up a few times. CDR3 region: CASSQTWRTTDARKETQYF. CDR3 bases: TGTGCCAGCAGCCAAACCTGGCGGACGACGGACGCGAGGAAAGAGACCCAGTACTTC. This chain uses TRBV4-2 with TRBJ2-5; no firm D call. CDR1 and CDR2 from the germline V gene are LGHNA and YNFKEQ. The CDR3 loop spans 19 amino acids. The germline V and J ends were trimmed by 2 bases and 3 bases, with 25 bases remaining between them.

This clone has more than one count but fewer than ten. For the CDR3, the DNA is TGTGCCAGCAGCTTAGCGGGAGGGGTCTACAATGAGCAGTTCTTC. It codes for CASSLAGGVYNEQFF. J is TRBJ2-1 and V is TRBV11-3, with 8 nucleotides matching TRBD2. CDR1 SGHNT and CDR2 YENEEA come from the germline V gene. V shed 1 base, J shed 3 bases, and the junction held 2 bases outside the gene matches. The CDR3 runs to 15 residues.

This rearrangement joins TRBV11-1 to TRBJ2-7; D perhaps matches TRBD1 (5 bases). CDR3 length: 17 amino acids. Trimming left V 5 bases short and J 0 bases short, with 20 bases between. The germline gives CDR1 SGHAT, CDR2 FQDESV (reference sequence). The CDR3 DNA sequence: TGTGCCAGCAGCCCGGATGCCAGGGATGAAGGCTCCTACGAGCAGTACTTC. Protein product: CASSPDARDEGSYEQYF.

This chain links TRBV30 with TRBJ1-4; D is possibly TRBD1 (5 bases). The V gene's germline CDR1 is GTSNPN and CDR2 SVGIG (reference sequence). V gave up 1 base and J gave up 2 bases, with 11 bases separating them. CDR3 size: 15 residues. CDR3 amino acids: CAWSDVGGTNEKLFF. The CDR3 DNA sequence: TGTGCCTGGAGTGATGTGGGGGGTACTAATGAAAAACTGTTTTTT.

This clone was seen more than once but under ten times. V gene TRBV28 combines with J gene TRBJ2-7, with D unresolved. Trimming took 10 bases from V and 5 from J, leaving 18 bases between them. Germline values: CDR1 MDHEN, CDR2 SYDVKM. The CDR3 extends over 13 amino acids. The CDR3 sequence: CATLSMERDEQYF. In nucleotides, the CDR3 is TGTGCCACACTATCGATGGAGAGAGACGAGCAGTACTTC.

The gene calls are TRBV5-5 and TRBJ2-2; D gene ambiguous. V gave up 0 bases and J gave up 2 bases, with 8 bases separating them. The CDR3 length is 15 residues. Germline assignment: CDR1 SGHKS and CDR2 YYEKEE (reference sequence). CDR3 bases: TGTGCCAGCAGCTTGGGATCGGCCAACACCGGGGAGCTGTTTTTT. Translating it yields CASSLGSANTGELFF.

A few counts support this clone. A much larger clone is a single base away; this may be a read error. Other DNA sequences in this sample translate to the same CDR3. The V gene is TRBV11-2, the J gene TRBJ2-1, with unresolved D. CDR3 length: 11 residues. Germline CDR1 and CDR2: SGHAT and FQNNGV. The V end was cut by 4 bases, the J end by 7 bases, with 5 bases between. DNA of the CDR3: TGTGCCAGCAGCTCCTTAAATGAGCAGTTCTTC. This translates into CASSSLNEQFF.

The chain combines TRBV5-4 with TRBJ2-7; D uncertain. CDR1 and CDR2 from the germline V gene are SGHNT and YYREEE (reference sequence). Trimming shortened V by 5 bases and J by 4 bases, and 19 bases separated the two germline ends. This CDR3 comprises 15 residues. This CDR3 reads CASSSRSKGSYEQYF. CDR3 coding DNA: TGTGCCAGCAGTTCTAGGTCGAAGGGTTCATACGAGCAGTACTTC.

The rearrangement links TRBV4-1 to TRBJ1-5; possible D gene TRBD1, 5 bases. The CDR3 consists of 17 residues. Trimming took off 3 bases at V and 0 bases at J, with 15 bases between the two ends. CDR1 MGHRA and CDR2 YSYEKL come from the germline V gene. DNA of the CDR3: TGCGCCAGCAGCCAGGGACGGAGAGTAGGTAGCAATCAGCCCCAGCATTTT. Amino acids: CASSQGRRVGSNQPQHF.

In its sample, this clone was seen once. J is TRBJ1-2 and V is TRBV7-3, with 8 bases that match TRBD1. Germline lookup yields CDR1 SGHTA and CDR2 FQGTGA. Trimming took 5 bases from V and 8 from J; bases not matched to a gene: 7. This CDR3 has 13 amino acids. The CDR3 nucleotides read TGTGCCAGCAGCCCCGACAGGGGAAGAGGCTACACCTTC. It codes for CASSPDRGRGYTF.

J is TRBJ2-2 and V is TRBV5-1; D gene unclear. Germline CDR1 reads SGHRS; CDR2 reads YFSETQ. There are 14 residues in the CDR3. Trimming cost V 0 bases and J 5 bases, with 8 bases left between them. The CDR3 region is CASSLGPVTGELFF. CDR3 in DNA: TGCGCCAGCAGCTTGGGTCCCGTAACCGGGGAGCTGTTTTTT.

This clone came up a few times. The chain joins TRBV7-2 to TRBJ1-2, with D unclear. The CDR3 runs to 13 residues. CDR1 is SGHTA, CDR2 FQGNSA, per germline. Between the trimmed V and J ends, which lost 3 bases and 7 bases, there was a span of 12 bases. In nucleotides, the CDR3 is TGTGCCAGCAGCTTGAGGAGAGGTGCTGGCTACACCTTC. It yields the protein CASSLRRGAGYTF. The full variable domain, with the rest looked up from reference TRBV7-2 and TRBJ1-2, is GAGVSQSPSNKVTEKGKDVELRCDPISGHTALYWYRQSLGQGLEFLIYFQGNSAPDKSGLPSDRFSAERTGGSVSTLTIQRTQQEDSAVYLCASSLRRGAGYTFGSGTRLTVV.

This chain uses TRBV6-1 with TRBJ2-7; TRBD2 aligns across 8 bases. CDR1 and CDR2 from the germline V gene are MNHNS and SASEGT. The J segment lost 1 base and the V segment lost 6 bases, leaving 8 bases of the junction unmatched. CDR3 length: 15 amino acids. CDR3 sequence (DNA): TGTGCCAGCAGGGTGCGGGAGGTCCGATCCTACGAGCAGTACTTC. Translation: CASRVREVRSYEQYF.

The chain is built from TRBV5-1 and TRBJ1-1; D is perhaps TRBD1 (5 bases). This CDR3 is built from 13 residues. Germline V CDR1 and CDR2: SGHRS, YFSETQ. Deletions cut 7 bases from V and 4 bases from J, with 14 bases between. The DNA for the CDR3 is TGCGCCAGCGGACTACGCGGGGGCACTGAAGCTTTCTTT. Amino acids: CASGLRGGTEAFF.

This chain connects TRBV5-4 to TRBJ1-1; D uncertain. CDR1 and CDR2 (germline): SGHNT, YYREEE (reference sequence). The CDR3 spans 16 residues. V gave up 0 bases and J gave up 0 bases, with 12 bases separating them. The CDR3 bases are TGTGCCAGCAGCTTGGGGCAGAACAACATGAACACTGAAGCTTTCTTT. Protein product: CASSLGQNNMNTEAFF.